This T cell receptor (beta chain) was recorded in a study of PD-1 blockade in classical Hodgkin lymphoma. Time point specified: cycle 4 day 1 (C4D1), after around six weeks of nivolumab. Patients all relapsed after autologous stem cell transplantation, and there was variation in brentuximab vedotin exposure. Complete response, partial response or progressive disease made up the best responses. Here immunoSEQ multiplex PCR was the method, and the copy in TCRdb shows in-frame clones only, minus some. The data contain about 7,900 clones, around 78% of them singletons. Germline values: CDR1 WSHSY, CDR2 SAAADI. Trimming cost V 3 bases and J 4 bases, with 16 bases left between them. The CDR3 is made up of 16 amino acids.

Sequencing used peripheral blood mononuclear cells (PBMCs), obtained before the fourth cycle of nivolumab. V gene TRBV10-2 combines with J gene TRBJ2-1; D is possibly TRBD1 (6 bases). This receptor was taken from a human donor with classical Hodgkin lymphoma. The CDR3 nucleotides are TGCGCCAGCAGTGATTTGACAGGTTATAGGTACAATGAGCAGTTCTTC. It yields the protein CASSDLTGYRYNEQFF.